The source of this T cell receptor beta chain is a study of blood T cell repertoires in COVID-19. Study context: Some COVID-19 samples were acute and others convalescent; all came from the United States, Italy and Spain.

Original processing notes: Estimation of nucleated cell counts relied on the amplification of reference gene primers. The table came from immunoSEQ multiplex PCR; TCRdb's copy has only in-frame clones and leaves some out. That table is the source of V, J and clone size, and D and trimming were worked out from the DNA. The table lists fewer than 300,000 clones, about three quarters of them singletons. The CDR3 runs to 18 residues. V was clipped by 4 bases and J by 3 bases; unmatched bases: 14. Germline V gene data show CDR1 as MNHEY and CDR2 as SVGEGT. The chain links TRBV6-2 or TRBV6-3 to TRBJ2-2, with 7 bases aligning to TRBD2. Source material: peripheral blood. The receptor's source is a woman over 75 with acute or convalescent COVID-19. Here the CDR3 DNA reads TGTGCCAGCAGTTTAGATCCGAGCGGGAAGTGGGACACCGGGGAGCTGTTTTTT. Amino acids: CASSLDPSGKWDTGELFF.